This T cell receptor beta chain stems from a study of cytomegalovirus exposure and HLA in healthy donors. A word on this clone: What it binds is unknown.

Use of 60 Vbeta and 13 Jbeta primers characterized the PCR. Here immunoSEQ multiplex PCR was the method, and the copy in TCRdb shows in-frame clones only, minus some. The table lists about 140,000 clones, 70% to 90% of them singletons, with 0.45% to 0.55% in the top ten. Unmatched junction bases numbered 19, after V lost 2 bases and J lost 7 bases. In germline, CDR1 is LNHDA, CDR2 SQIVND (reference sequence). The CDR3 contains 20 residues. Study-wide findings and caveats: There were 150 to 200 TCR beta chains listed as cytomegalovirus-associated. Apparent HLA restriction characterized most CMV-associated TCR beta chains in a later analysis. A later analysis linked a missense DCLRE1C variant to TCR beta V- and J-gene trimming.

The sequence was obtained from a woman aged 40 to 50 in good health and CMV-seronegative. Sequences were obtained from PBMCs. V and J are TRBV19 and TRBJ2-1, with TRBD1 matching 11 bases. CDR3 coding DNA: TGTGCCAGTAGTATATACCCGTCGTTCGAGGACAGGGGGCTATCAAATGAGCAGTTCTTC. Residues: CASSIYPSFEDRGLSNEQFF.